This T cell receptor (beta chain) was recorded in a study of blood T cell repertoires in COVID-19 (dated by TCRdb to 2018 to 2020). At the level of the whole study: Collaborator samples came from the United States, Italy and Spain and covered acute and convalescent phases of COVID-19. Samples came from the ongoing ImmuneRACE study (first 160 participants) plus 1,254 subjects from 6 global collaborators. The repertoires were released in a freely available public database intended as a resource for research on the immune response to SARS-CoV-2. Deeply sampled blood TCRbeta repertoires from subjects exposed to, actively infected with, or recovered from COVID-19 were included in the dataset. The material from the prospective study consisted of cDNA or gDNA derived from T cells, B-cell-depleted T cells, or PBMCs. Where HLA class I and class II types were available, the types were taken from metadata supplied by the sample provider, not from assay-based typing. The sample metadata nearly always contained a de-identified subject ID, COVID-19 status, age in years and sex.

TCRbeta CDR3 regions were amplified from genomic DNA by means of the immunoSEQ Assay, a bias-controlled multiplex PCR. In the paper's pipeline: The number of nucleated cells in each sample was estimated from the amplification of reference gene primers within the assay. To quantify the absolute abundance of each unique TCRbeta CDR3 rearrangement, sequence reads were collapsed and filtered. For each sample, productive Simpson clonality was calculated as the square root of Simpson's diversity index across productive rearrangements. Sourced from immuneACCESS, this table was stored by TCRdb with only in-frame sequences that have V and J called. A share of the clones is absent; for the studies checked, an unresolved V gene accounts for under half, and the remainder has no known explanation. D and trimming were read from the DNA, whereas the V and J calls and clone size are those reported in that table. The sample has approximately 150,000 clones on record, 88% of them singletons. The top ten constitute less than 2% of the sample.

General findings and caveats noted by the study authors: How much clinical and demographic metadata was included differed by source and by participant, and the metadata was provided uncurated.

Comments on this clone: It has no known antigen specificity. Per-nucleotide qualities are absent, and no much larger clonotype sits a single base away.

The germline V gene gives CDR1 as SGHVS and CDR2 as FNYEAQ. The CDR3 spans 16 residues, from the cysteine through the phenylalanine. The retained sequence is limited to the CDR3, 48 bases, with the frame set at the first base. The trim is 1 base for V and 2 bases for J, with a gap of 14 bases between the germline ends. Whole blood was collected in K2EDTA tubes by collaborating institutions according to the institutions' own protocols. For TCRbeta analysis, collaborator samples were shipped as frozen whole blood, as isolated PBMCs, or as DNA extracted from either sample type. The chain couples TRBV7-6 to TRBJ2-5; 7 matching bases give a weak D call of TRBD2. Sequencing used peripheral blood. The TCR comes from an older man with acute or convalescent COVID-19. The CDR3 protein sequence reads: CASSLGFAGAQETQYF. Read as DNA, the sequence is TGTGCCAGCAGCTTAGGATTCGCGGGGGCGCAAGAGACCCAGTACTTC.